This T cell receptor beta chain originates from a study of T cell responses to AZD1222 COVID-19 vaccine listed by TCRdb under 2021. As for the study more broadly: AZD1222 recipients with second doses at about 4 weeks or about 12 weeks were pooled, because spike-specific TCR depth and breadth did not differ between schedules. Trial participants were enrolled into age subgroups of 18-55, 56-69 and 70-plus years, which contained approximately 150, 28 and 58 TCR-sequenced participants, respectively. TCR sequencing was performed for more than 230 trial participants, of whom roughly 200 were given two doses of AZD1222 and some 25 were given two doses of MenACWY control vaccine. On the study overall, not on this receptor specifically: Conclusions about previously exposed vaccinees are limited because only six or seven AZD1222 recipients were SARS-CoV-2 seropositive at baseline. The vaccine-associated CD4 TCRs covered the entire spike protein, and the dominant responses fell in regions 160-218 and 743-854. Spike-specific TCR breadth and depth rose significantly after two AZD1222 doses compared with day 0 and with MenACWY recipients. Reportedly, almost half of the unique spike-specific TCRs recognized epitopes lying outside the regions that are mutated in the B.1.351 and B.1.1.7 variants. Because no day 14 peak-response samples were available, repertoires were characterized only after the peak T cell response. Most participants were white British and females outnumbered males, and the authors suggested that clonal diversity may have been underestimated. The 56-69-year group was small, and its depth increase did not reach significance, likely because of low power.

This clone was counted only a few times. It has no known antigen specificity. No per-base quality is available; no much larger clone lies one base away. The CDR3 regions of human TCRbeta chains were analyzed by immunosequencing. Under the source paper's analysis protocol: Repertoire TCRs were matched against a reference library of SARS-CoV-2-specific TCRs generated with the MIRA antigen-specificity platform. Breadth was defined as the fraction of unique TCRs that were SARS-CoV-2-associated. Depth was defined as the fraction of total T cells that were SARS-CoV-2-associated. Using the MIRA data, each spike-specific TCR was mapped to the spike region that the TCR reacts to and placed in a CD4 or CD8 class. Log10-transformed breadth and depth values were compared by one-way ANOVA with Sidak's multiple comparisons tests. In its TCRdb copy, this immuneACCESS table keeps in-frame sequences only and misses some clones. Where compared with another copy, unresolved V genes explain less than half of these, and the others have no known cause. D and trimming come from the DNA, and the V and J calls and clone size come from that table. This sample is represented by 110,000 or so clones; more than 75% of them were singletons. The top ten clonotypes cover 9.1% of the sample.

The CDR3 has 14 amino acids, counting the end cysteine and phenylalanine. Left in the record is the CDR3 DNA by itself, 42 bases read in frame from the first base. The germline V gene supplies CDR1 SGHRS and CDR2 YFSETQ. V and J lose 7 bases and 6 bases, and a span of 18 bases separates them. The intended sense of this specimen's time point label: baseline before first vaccination. Vaccinee samples came from UK trials COV001 and COV002, including a single-blind randomized controlled phase 2/3 trial of AZD1222 (ChAdOx1 nCoV-19) in healthy adults. Trial participant PBMC samples were collected at day 0 and day 28 after the second dose for TCRbeta chain sequencing.

The clonotype comes from an adult in good health. The material sequenced was peripheral blood, taken on day 0 of AZD1222 vaccination. The chain is made from TRBV5-1 and TRBJ2-3; the D assignment is uncertain and may be TRBD1 or TRBD2, with 7 bases supporting each. The CDR3 corresponds to CASEAQGGTDTQYF. The DNA sequence reads TGCGCCAGCGAAGCCCAGGGGGGGACGGATACGCAGTATTTT.